This TCR beta chain was sequenced in a study of blood T cell repertoires in COVID-19 (TCRdb year 2020). Context from the whole study: Samples from collaborators originated in the United States, Italy and Spain and spanned both the acute and convalescent phases of COVID-19. The material from the prospective study consisted of cDNA or gDNA derived from T cells, B-cell-depleted T cells, or PBMCs. Subjects who had been exposed to COVID-19, were actively infected with it, or had recovered from it provided the deeply sampled blood TCRbeta repertoires that made up the dataset. The repertoires were released in a freely available public database intended as a resource for research on the immune response to SARS-CoV-2. The samples were drawn from two sources: the first 160 participants of the ongoing ImmuneRACE study, and 1,200 or so subjects contributed by 6 global collaborators. Nearly every sample came with metadata listing a de-identified subject ID, COVID-19 status, age in years and sex. Where available, HLA class I and class II types were taken from metadata supplied by the sample provider and were not determined by assay-based typing. Here is what the overall study found, with its caveats: The amount of clinical and demographic metadata varied by source and participant and was provided uncurated.

In the prospective study, participants were roughly 18 to 89 years old, resided in 24 geographic areas of the United States, and were enrolled through a virtual design. To assign participants to cohorts, the prospective study relied on clinical history that participants themselves reported in a screening survey and a study questionnaire. Recovered participants in ImmuneRACE Cohort 3 were defined as having two consecutive negative NP/OP PCR tests, clearance from a healthcare professional, or resolution of symptoms. Mobile phlebotomists in the prospective study collected whole blood, serum and a nasopharyngeal or oropharyngeal swab from every participant. Additional blood draws and questionnaires over an approximately two-month period could optionally be provided by prospective study participants. Blood samples from the prospective study were shipped frozen or at room temperature prior to DNA extraction.

This clone has a single count. Its binding antigen is unknown. Qualities for individual bases were not recorded, and no much larger clone is one base off. Other nucleotide sequences in the sample specify the same CDR3. TCRbeta CDR3 regions were amplified from genomic DNA using the immunoSEQ Assay, a bias-controlled multiplex PCR. Per the original workflow: The number of nucleated cells in each sample was estimated by amplification of reference gene primers within the assay. Sequence reads were collapsed and filtered to measure the absolute abundance of every unique TCRbeta CDR3 rearrangement. For each sample, productive Simpson clonality was calculated as the square root of Simpson's diversity index over productive rearrangements. TCRdb retrieved this table from immuneACCESS and kept in-frame rearrangements only. Not all clones are present; in checked studies, unresolved V genes account for under half, and no reason is known for the remainder. The D gene and trimming were derived from the DNA, and the V and J assignments and clone size from that table. Recorded for this sample are hundreds of thousands of clones; 75% to 90% of them occurred a single time. Of the sample, around 7.9% is held by the ten largest clones.

The sample consisted of PBMCs or T cells enriched from blood (not recorded which). This TCR was recovered from an older woman who had recovered from COVID-19.

The CDR3 amino acid sequence is: CAWSVPGSGANVLTF. The nucleotide sequence reads TGTGCCTGGAGTGTACCGGGCTCTGGGGCCAACGTCCTGACTTTC. The chain is made from TRBV30 and TRBJ2-6; the D gene cannot be resolved reliably. V loses 0 bases, J loses 0 bases, and the germline ends lie 6 bases apart. The germline V gene (reference sequence) gives CDR1 as GTSNPN and CDR2 as SVGIG. From the cysteine up to the phenylalanine, the CDR3 has a length of 15 residues. Here the CDR3 DNA is all that survives: 45 bases in frame from base 1.